A single sample gave rise to the 23 T cell receptor beta chains below, sequenced in a study of T cell repertoires in cytomegalovirus infection. TCRdb re-analysed the reads in MiXCR, keeping a single row per CDR3 protein. The repertoire holds a few hundred thousand distinct CDR3 sequences, with around 18% as singletons. The sample was PBMCs. Receptors were obtained from a human donor in good health (CMV status not recorded). Some clones in this sample may be carry-over from other donors' samples.

This chain uses TRBV7-3 with TRBJ2-7; tentative D call: TRBD2 (6 bases). The CDR3 consists of 15 residues. The V and J ends lost 3 bases and 2 bases respectively, with 14 bases between them. The germline V gene has CDR1 SGHTA and CDR2 FQGTGA. CDR3 sequence reads: CASSFTPGVAYEQYF. As DNA, the CDR3 is TGTGCCAGCAGCTTTACTCCGGGGGTAGCCTACGAGCAGTACTTC.

This clonotype appeared many times. The chain carries TRBV6-2 or TRBV6-3 and TRBJ1-1; D unresolved. The CDR3 sequence is 12 residues long. V lost 6 bases to trimming and J lost 3 bases, with 8 bases between them. Germline V CDR1 and CDR2: MNHEY, SVGEGT. CDR3 DNA: TGTGCCAGCAGACCCTTGGACACTGAAGCTTTCTTT. Translation gives CASRPLDTEAFF.

The V call is TRBV19, the J call TRBJ2-1, with 10 bases aligning to TRBD1. The germline CDR1 and CDR2 sequences are LNHDA and SQIVND (reference sequence). V lost 5 bases and J lost 4; bases outside the gene matches: 5. This CDR3 is built from 15 residues. The CDR3 region has the DNA TGTGCCAGTAGTTCTCCGGACAGGGGGTACAATGAGCAGTTCTTC. This translates into CASSSPDRGYNEQFF. The full variable domain, in which reference TRBV19 and TRBJ2-1 provide the parts outside the CDR3, is DGGITQSPKYLFRKEGQNVTLSCEQNLNHDAMYWYRQDPGQGLRLIYYSQIVNDFQKGDIAEGYSVSREKKESFPLTVTSAQKNPTAFYLCASSSPDRGYNEQFFGPGTRLTVL.

The chain uses TRBV12-3 or TRBV12-4 and TRBJ1-5; D remains unclear. Trimming pared 1 base from V and 4 bases from J, leaving 5 bases between. This CDR3 has 13 amino acids. CDR3 in amino acids: CASSLEENQPQHF. CDR3 in DNA: TGTGCCAGCAGTTTAGAGGAAAATCAGCCCCAGCATTTT.

There are a few counts of this clonotype. This sequence joins TRBV7-9 and TRBJ2-1; D tentatively reads TRBD1 or TRBD2 (5 bases each). The germline V gene encodes CDR1 SEHNR and CDR2 FQNEAQ (reference sequence). This CDR3 contains 14 residues. Trimming removed 2 bases from V and 8 bases from J, with 13 bases in between. This CDR3 reads CASSLRAGTDEQFF. In nucleotides, the CDR3 is TGTGCCAGCAGCTTAAGGGCAGGGACCGATGAGCAGTTCTTC.

The chain uses TRBV7-9 and TRBJ1-6; D is uncertain. V was pared by 1 base and J by 3 bases, with 7 bases between. The germline V gene has CDR1 SEHNR and CDR2 FQNEAQ (reference sequence). The length of the CDR3 is 15 residues. DNA for the CDR3: TGTGCCAGCAGCTTAGGGGGTCACTATAATTCACCCCTCCACTTT. Translating it yields CASSLGGHYNSPLHF.

The chain employs TRBV6-1 and TRBJ1-2; possible D gene TRBD1, 6 bases. Trimming took off 5 bases at V and 0 bases at J, with 10 bases between the two ends. The CDR3 length is 14 residues. Per germline, CDR1 MNHNS and CDR2 SASEGT. For the CDR3, the DNA is TGTGCCAGCAGTTACGGACAGACTAACTATGGCTACACCTTC. Protein product: CASSYGQTNYGYTF.

J is TRBJ2-1 and V is TRBV7-9; a possible D gene is TRBD2 (6 bases). V lost 4 bases to trimming and J lost 3 bases, with 16 bases between them. Looked up from germline, CDR1 is SEHNR and CDR2 is FQNEAQ (reference sequence). The CDR3 spans 16 residues. The CDR3 DNA reads as TGTGCCAGCAGCTCACAGCGTGGGAGGAACTACAATGAGCAGTTCTTC. Translating gives CASSSQRGRNYNEQFF.

V usage is TRBV4-1 and J usage is TRBJ2-1; TRBD2 aligns across 7 bases. With V trimmed by 0 bases and J by 5 bases, 16 bases remained unmatched. The CDR3 is made up of 19 amino acids. CDR1 is MGHRA and CDR2 is YSYEKL in the germline V gene. The CDR3 is CASSQDILSASGRHNEQFF. The CDR3 DNA is TGCGCCAGCAGCCAAGATATTCTGTCGGCTAGCGGAAGACACAATGAGCAGTTCTTC.

The chain employs TRBV2 and TRBJ1-5, with D possibly being TRBD1 (6 bases). Trimming took 6 bases from V and 4 from J, leaving 10 bases between them. The CDR3 contains 13 residues. Per germline, CDR1 SNHLY and CDR2 FYNNEI. This CDR3 is CASRWDINQPQHF. CDR3 DNA sequence: TGTGCCAGCAGGTGGGACATTAATCAGCCCCAGCATTTT.

This clonotype turned up a few times. The chain combines TRBV24-1 with TRBJ2-1, with TRBD2 identical over 9 bases. Germline V gene sequence: CDR1 KGHDR, CDR2 SFDVKD. V trimming: 8 bases; J trimming: 6 bases; junction bases outside the gene matches: 4. This CDR3 has 13 residues. CDR3 in DNA: TGTGCCACCAAAGCGGGGGGTCTCAATGAGCAGTTCTTC. Translating it yields CATKAGGLNEQFF.

This CDR3 is CANSLNRVAEAFF. CDR3 coding DNA: TGTGCCAACAGCCTCAACAGGGTTGCTGAAGCTTTCTTT. The chain employs TRBV27 and TRBJ1-1, with a possible D match to TRBD1 (6 bases). The V end was cut by 10 bases, the J end by 6 bases, with 18 bases between. Germline CDR1 and CDR2: MNHEY and SMNVEV (reference sequence). This CDR3 contains 13 residues.

Points on this clonotype: A much larger clone lies one base from this, so it may be a read error. The chain has TRBV6-1 and TRBJ2-6, with D possibly matching TRBD1 (6 bases). This CDR3 has 15 residues. CDR1 and CDR2 from the germline V gene are MNHNS and SASEGT. The CDR3 protein is CASSHRVTGTNVLTF. CDR3 bases: TGTGCCAGCAGTCACAGGGTAACTGGGACCAACGTCCTGACTTTC.

The chain links TRBV18 to TRBJ2-3, with TRBD2 matching over 7 bases. From germline, CDR1 is KGHSH and CDR2 LQKENI. CDR3 length: 16 amino acids. V gave up 3 bases and J gave up 0 bases; unmatched junction bases: 6. CDR3 region: CASSPLGGDSTDTQYF. The CDR3 DNA sequence: TGTGCCAGCTCACCGCTGGGAGGGGACAGCACAGATACGCAGTATTTT. Drawing the rest from reference TRBV18 and TRBJ2-3, the complete variable domain is NAGVMQNPRHLVRRRGQEARLRCSPMKGHSHVYWYRQLPEEGLKFMVYLQKENIIDESGMPKERFSAEFPKEGPSILRIQQVVRGDSAAYFCASSPLGGDSTDTQYFGPGTRLTVL.

Only a few counts were recorded for this clonotype. The chain has TRBV7-2 and TRBJ2-7; TRBD2 matches 7 bases. Germline trimming cut 5 bases from V and 6 bases from J; bases unmatched to any gene: 7. The length of the CDR3 is 13 residues. Germline V gives CDR1 SGHTA, CDR2 FQGNSA. The DNA of the CDR3 is TGTGCCAGCAGCCGCCCGCTAGCGGCCGAGCAGTACTTC. Residues: CASSRPLAAEQYF.

This clonotype was observed a handful of times. CDR3 protein: CASSPDRSGVNTEAFF. CDR3 DNA: TGTGCCAGCAGTCCCGACAGGAGCGGGGTGAACACTGAAGCTTTCTTT. The V and J genes are TRBV14 and TRBJ1-1; D is possibly TRBD1 (6 bases). The V end lost 6 bases, the J end lost 0 bases, and 17 bases lay between the germline ends. The germline gives CDR1 SGHDN, CDR2 FVKESK. This CDR3 contains 16 residues.

On this clonotype: A much larger clone lies a single base off, so this may be a read error. This chain connects TRBV6-6 to TRBJ2-1, with 11 bases lining up with TRBD2. Per germline, CDR1 MNHNY and CDR2 SVGAGI (reference sequence). This CDR3 spans 13 amino acids. Unmatched junction bases numbered 5, after V lost 11 bases and J lost 5 bases. The CDR3 region has the DNA TGTGCCGCAATGACTAGCGGGGACAATGAGCAGTTCTTC. Protein product: CAAMTSGDNEQFF.

This clonotype was detected ten times or more. V gene TRBV12-3 or TRBV12-4 combines with J gene TRBJ2-7, with D possibly TRBD1 on 6 matching bases. V gave up 5 bases and J gave up 1 base, with 15 bases separating them. This CDR3 spans 15 amino acids. CDR3 DNA sequence: TGTGCCAGCAGTATTGGGGGCGGTTATTCCTACGAGCAGTACTTC. This encodes CASSIGGGYSYEQYF.

The chain recombines TRBV30 with TRBJ1-2; D not certain. Per the germline V gene, CDR1 is GTSNPN and CDR2 is SVGIG (reference sequence). Trimming pared 2 bases from V and 4 bases from J, leaving 5 bases between. CDR3 size: 11 residues. CDR3 in amino acids: CAWSSSYGYTF. CDR3 bases: TGTGCCTGGAGTTCGTCCTATGGCTACACCTTC.

The chain combines TRBV11-2 with TRBJ1-2; 7 bases fit TRBD1. Germline V CDR1 and CDR2: SGHAT, FQNNGV. The ends lost 7 bases at V and 8 bases at J; junction bases unmatched: 10. This CDR3 contains 13 residues. The CDR3 protein is CASTQSRGGGYTF. CDR3 bases: TGTGCCAGCACCCAATCCAGGGGGGGAGGCTACACCTTC.

Many counts were recorded for this clonotype. This chain uses TRBV7-2 with TRBJ1-1, with D possibly TRBD1 on 5 matching bases. V dropped 5 bases and J dropped 5 bases, with 12 bases sitting between them. From germline, CDR1 is SGHTA and CDR2 FQGNSA. The CDR3 is 13 amino acids. This CDR3 reads CASSKRGRTEAFF. DNA for the CDR3: TGTGCCAGCAGCAAAAGGGGCAGGACTGAAGCTTTCTTT.

At least ten counts were recorded for this clonotype. The rearrangement links TRBV7-2 to TRBJ2-7; TRBD2 matches 10 bases. After removal of 5 bases from V and 6 bases from J, the junction contained 10 bases not matched to a gene. CDR3 length equals 15 residues. Germline loops: CDR1 SGHTA, CDR2 FQGNSA. CDR3: CASSPKRTSGPEQYF. The CDR3 DNA is TGTGCCAGCAGCCCAAAACGGACTAGCGGACCCGAGCAGTACTTC.

The genes are TRBV11-3 and TRBJ2-5, with D possibly matching TRBD2 (6 bases). The germline V and J ends were trimmed by 3 bases and 4 bases, with 15 bases remaining between them. Germline CDR1 and CDR2: SGHNT and YENEEA. CDR3 size: 15 residues. Written as DNA, the CDR3 is TGTGCCAGCAGCTTGATGGGAGGAGCCAGAGAGACCCAGTACTTC. It specifies CASSLMGGARETQYF.